The rows below give T cell receptor beta chains drawn from one sample of a study of shared clonotypes between healthy human individuals. Only in-frame clones appear in the TCRdb table, and some are missing; sequencing was by immunoSEQ multiplex PCR. The profile shows 400,000 to 500,000 clones, roughly 85% of them singletons. Sample: PBMCs. The origin of the receptors is a middle-aged woman in good health. Some clones in this sample may be carry-over from other donors' samples. CDR3s include the opening cysteine and the closing phenylalanine or tryptophan. A D gene is named only where the DNA matches it firmly. Not every row has a clone size; where given, it reads once, few, many or a size class.

abundance: -
d_gene: TRBD2
j_gene: TRBJ2-7
v_gene: TRBV9
CDR3aa: CASSVGREPAYEQYF
CDR3nt: TGTGCCAGCAGCGTAGGGCGGGAGCCGGCCTACGAGCAGTACTTC

abundance: -
d_gene: -
j_gene: TRBJ2-5
v_gene: TRBV7-3
CDR3aa: CASSPVGGQETQYF
CDR3nt: TGTGCCAGCAGCCCCGTTGGGGGACAAGAGACCCAGTACTTC

abundance: -
d_gene: -
j_gene: TRBJ2-6
v_gene: TRBV28
CDR3aa: CASSPLRRANVLTF
CDR3nt: TGTGCCAGCAGTCCGTTACGGAGGGCCAACGTCCTGACTTTC

abundance: -
d_gene: TRBD2
j_gene: TRBJ2-7
v_gene: TRBV5-4
CDR3aa: CASRPGLAHPYEQYF
CDR3nt: TGTGCCAGCAGACCGGGACTAGCGCATCCCTACGAGCAGTACTTC

abundance: -
d_gene: TRBD1
j_gene: TRBJ2-5
v_gene: TRBV29-1
CDR3aa: CSGGQVGETQYF
CDR3nt: TGCAGCGGGGGACAGGTTGGGGAGACCCAGTACTTC

abundance: few
d_gene: -
j_gene: TRBJ1-2
v_gene: TRBV5-5
CDR3aa: CASTPVGLLGYTF
CDR3nt: TGTGCCAGCACCCCTGTAGGTCTCTTGGGCTACACCTTC

abundance: -
d_gene: -
j_gene: TRBJ1-4
v_gene: TRBV27
CDR3aa: CASSLSPHSPNEKLFF
CDR3nt: TGTGCCAGCAGTTTATCCCCACACAGTCCTAATGAAAAACTGTTTTTT

abundance: -
d_gene: TRBD2
j_gene: TRBJ2-1
v_gene: TRBV11-3
CDR3aa: CASSPRTSGSGDEQFF
CDR3nt: TGTGCCAGCAGCCCAAGGACTAGCGGGAGTGGGGATGAGCAGTTCTTC

abundance: -
d_gene: TRBD2
j_gene: TRBJ2-5
v_gene: TRBV6-6
CDR3aa: CASLGGGGQETQYF
CDR3nt: TGTGCCAGCCTGGGTGGGGGGGGTCAAGAGACCCAGTACTTC

abundance: -
d_gene: -
j_gene: TRBJ2-3
v_gene: TRBV6-4
CDR3aa: CASSEAGLADTQYF
CDR3nt: TGTGCCAGCAGTGAGGCGGGTTTGGCAGATACGCAGTATTTT

abundance: -
d_gene: TRBD1
j_gene: TRBJ1-5
v_gene: TRBV19
CDR3aa: CASSPRTGDGNQPQHF
CDR3nt: TGTGCCAGTAGCCCACGGACAGGGGATGGCAATCAGCCCCAGCATTTT

abundance: few
d_gene: TRBD1
j_gene: TRBJ2-1
v_gene: TRBV13
CDR3aa: CASSLNIRDRNYNEQFF
CDR3nt: TGTGCCAGCAGCCTAAACATCCGGGACAGGAATTACAATGAGCAGTTCTTC

abundance: -
d_gene: -
j_gene: TRBJ2-5
v_gene: TRBV27
CDR3aa: CASSFGLGLPETQYF
CDR3nt: TGTGCCAGCAGTTTTGGGTTGGGGCTTCCAGAGACCCAGTACTTC

abundance: -
d_gene: -
j_gene: TRBJ1-1
v_gene: TRBV14
CDR3aa: CASSQVRGSTEAFF
CDR3nt: TGTGCCAGCAGCCAAGTTCGGGGGTCCACTGAAGCTTTCTTT

abundance: -
d_gene: -
j_gene: TRBJ2-5
v_gene: TRBV11-2
CDR3aa: CASSLGALGETQYF
CDR3nt: TGTGCCAGCAGCTTAGGGGCCCTTGGGGAGACCCAGTACTTC

abundance: once
d_gene: -
j_gene: TRBJ2-5
v_gene: TRBV19
CDR3aa: CASSGAGAGWVGTQYF
CDR3nt: TGTGCCAGTAGTGGGGCAGGGGCTGGTTGGGTTGGGACCCAGTACTTC

abundance: -
d_gene: TRBD2
j_gene: TRBJ2-3
v_gene: TRBV18
CDR3aa: CASSLRTSGSPGGTDTQYF
CDR3nt: TGTGCCAGCTCACTAAGGACTAGCGGGAGTCCTGGGGGCACAGATACGCAGTATTTT

abundance: -
d_gene: -
j_gene: TRBJ1-5
v_gene: TRBV5-6
CDR3aa: CASNLGFNQPQHF
CDR3nt: TGTGCCAGCAACTTGGGGTTCAATCAGCCCCAGCATTTT